This T cell receptor (beta chain) was observed in a study of T cell repertoires in cytomegalovirus infection. Background on the study: Public TCR beta signatures indicated both CMV infection and matching HLA type.

The study, taken as a whole, reports: Cumulated frequencies of public TCR beta families served to identify carriers of CMV plus the relevant HLA. HLA-C-restricted, CMV-specific TCR beta clonotypes were dominant ex vivo.

The length of the CDR3 is 13 residues. Germline loops: CDR1 SGHAT, CDR2 FQDESV (reference sequence). A note on this clonotype: Its antigen is unknown. Just one base apart from a much larger clone, this may be a read error.

TCRdb reprocessed the reads with MiXCR, giving one entry per CDR3 protein. The top ten hold roughly an eighth of the sample, which has approximately 400,000 distinct CDR3 sequences, approximately 32% seen once. The sequencing sample was made of PBMCs. The chain is built from TRBV11-1 and TRBJ2-7, with D perhaps TRBD2 (5 bases). This TCR was recovered from a human donor in good health (CMV status not recorded). Some clones in this sample may be carry-over from other donors' samples. CDR3 sequence: CASSPVWENERYF. CDR3 nucleotide sequence: TGTGCCAGCAGCCCGGTGTGGGAGAACGAGCGGTACTTC.